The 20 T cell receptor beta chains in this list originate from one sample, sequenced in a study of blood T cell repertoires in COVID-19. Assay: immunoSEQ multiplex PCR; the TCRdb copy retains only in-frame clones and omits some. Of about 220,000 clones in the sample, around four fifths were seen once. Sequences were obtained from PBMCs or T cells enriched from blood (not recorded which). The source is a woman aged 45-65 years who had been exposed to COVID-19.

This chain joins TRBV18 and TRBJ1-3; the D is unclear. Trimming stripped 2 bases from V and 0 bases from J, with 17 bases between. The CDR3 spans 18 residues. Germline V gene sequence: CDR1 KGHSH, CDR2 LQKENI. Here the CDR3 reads CASSPFTAGTVSGNTIYF. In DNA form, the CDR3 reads TGTGCCAGCTCACCATTCACCGCGGGTACGGTCTCTGGAAACACCATATATTTT.

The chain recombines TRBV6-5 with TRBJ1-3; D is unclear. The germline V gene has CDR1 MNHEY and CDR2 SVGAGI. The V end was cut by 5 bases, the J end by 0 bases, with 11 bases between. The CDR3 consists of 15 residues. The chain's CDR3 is CASSRSGLSGNTIYF. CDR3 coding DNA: TGTGCCAGCAGTCGTAGCGGACTCTCTGGAAACACCATATATTTT.

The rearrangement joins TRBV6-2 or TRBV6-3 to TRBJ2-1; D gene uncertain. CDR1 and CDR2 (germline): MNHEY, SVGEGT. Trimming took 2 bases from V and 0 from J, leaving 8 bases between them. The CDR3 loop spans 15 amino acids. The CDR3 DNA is TGTGCCAGCAGTTACGGGCTGATCTCCTACAATGAGCAGTTCTTC. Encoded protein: CASSYGLISYNEQFF.

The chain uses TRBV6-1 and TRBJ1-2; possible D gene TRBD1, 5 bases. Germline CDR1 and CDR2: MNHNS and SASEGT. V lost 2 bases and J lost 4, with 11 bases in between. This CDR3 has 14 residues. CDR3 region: CASSERPGIYGYTF. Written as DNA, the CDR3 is TGTGCCAGCAGTGAACGCCCAGGGATCTATGGCTACACCTTC.

The CDR3 DNA reads TGTGCCAGCAGAGAGGGCGGGAACACTGAAGCTTTCTTT. This gives the protein CASREGGNTEAFF. The rearrangement uses TRBV6-5 and TRBJ1-1; D uncertain. V was cut by 6 bases and J by 1 base, with 9 bases left in between. The CDR3 loop spans 13 amino acids. The germline V gene has CDR1 MNHEY and CDR2 SVGAGI.

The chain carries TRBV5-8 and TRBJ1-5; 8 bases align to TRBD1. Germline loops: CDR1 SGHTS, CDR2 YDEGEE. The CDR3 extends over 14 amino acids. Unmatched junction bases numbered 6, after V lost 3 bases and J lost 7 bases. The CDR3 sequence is CASSSDREGQPQHF. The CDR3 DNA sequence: TGTGCCAGCAGCTCGGACAGGGAGGGCCAGCCCCAGCATTTT.

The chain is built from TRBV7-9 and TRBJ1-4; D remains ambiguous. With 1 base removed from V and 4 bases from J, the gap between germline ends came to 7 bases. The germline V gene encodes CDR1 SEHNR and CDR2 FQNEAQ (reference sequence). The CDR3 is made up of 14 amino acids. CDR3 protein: CASSLGALNEKLFF. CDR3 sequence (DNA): TGTGCCAGCAGCTTAGGGGCCCTTAATGAAAAACTGTTTTTT.

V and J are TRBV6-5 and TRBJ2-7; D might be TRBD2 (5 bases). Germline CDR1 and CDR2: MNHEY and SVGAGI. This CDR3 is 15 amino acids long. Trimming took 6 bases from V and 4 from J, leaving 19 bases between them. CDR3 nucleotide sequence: TGTGCCAGCAGGAGGAACGACAAGGAGGCGTACGAGCAGTACTTC. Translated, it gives CASRRNDKEAYEQYF.

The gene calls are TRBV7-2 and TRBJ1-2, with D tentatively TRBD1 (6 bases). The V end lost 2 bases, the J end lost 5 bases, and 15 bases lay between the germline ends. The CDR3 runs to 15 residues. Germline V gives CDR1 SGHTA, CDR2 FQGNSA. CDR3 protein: CASSLSGASLYGYTF. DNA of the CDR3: TGTGCCAGCAGCTTATCAGGGGCATCCCTTTATGGCTACACCTTC.

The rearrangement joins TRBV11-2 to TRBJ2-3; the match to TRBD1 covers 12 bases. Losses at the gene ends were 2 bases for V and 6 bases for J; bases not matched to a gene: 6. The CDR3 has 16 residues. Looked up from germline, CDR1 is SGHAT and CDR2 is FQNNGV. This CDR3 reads CASSLRGQGAWDTQYF. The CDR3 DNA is TGTGCCAGCAGCTTACGGGGACAGGGGGCTTGGGATACGCAGTATTTT.

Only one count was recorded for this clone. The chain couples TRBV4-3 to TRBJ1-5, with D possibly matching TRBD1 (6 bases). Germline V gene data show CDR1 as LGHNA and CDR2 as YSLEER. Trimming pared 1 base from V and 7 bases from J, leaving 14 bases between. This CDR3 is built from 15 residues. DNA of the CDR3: TGCGCCAGCAGCCAAGCTAGGGGGATGGGGCAGCCCCAGCATTTT. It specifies CASSQARGMGQPQHF.

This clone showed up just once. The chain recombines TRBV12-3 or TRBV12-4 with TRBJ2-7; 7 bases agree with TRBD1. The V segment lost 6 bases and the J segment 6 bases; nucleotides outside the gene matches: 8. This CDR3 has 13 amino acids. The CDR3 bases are TGTGCCAGCAGACGCACAGGGGCCGGCGAGCAGTACTTC. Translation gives CASRRTGAGEQYF.

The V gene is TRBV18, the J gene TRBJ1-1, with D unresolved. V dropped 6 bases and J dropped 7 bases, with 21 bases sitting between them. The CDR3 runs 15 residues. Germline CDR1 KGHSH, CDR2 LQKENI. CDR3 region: CASSYSPQVTFEAFF. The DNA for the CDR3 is TGTGCCAGCTCGTACTCCCCCCAGGTAACTTTTGAAGCTTTCTTT.

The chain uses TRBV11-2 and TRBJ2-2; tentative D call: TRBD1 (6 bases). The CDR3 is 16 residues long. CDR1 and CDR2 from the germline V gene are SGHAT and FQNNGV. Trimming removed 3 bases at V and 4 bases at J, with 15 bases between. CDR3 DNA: TGTGCCAGCAGCTTCGGCCGGGACAAACGCACCGGGGAGCTGTTTTTT. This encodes CASSFGRDKRTGELFF.

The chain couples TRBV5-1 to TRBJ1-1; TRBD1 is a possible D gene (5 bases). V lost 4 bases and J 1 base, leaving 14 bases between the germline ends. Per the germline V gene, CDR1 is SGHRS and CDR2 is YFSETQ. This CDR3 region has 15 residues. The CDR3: CASSIIQGQNTEAFF. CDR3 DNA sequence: TGCGCCAGCAGCATAATTCAGGGTCAGAACACTGAAGCTTTCTTT.

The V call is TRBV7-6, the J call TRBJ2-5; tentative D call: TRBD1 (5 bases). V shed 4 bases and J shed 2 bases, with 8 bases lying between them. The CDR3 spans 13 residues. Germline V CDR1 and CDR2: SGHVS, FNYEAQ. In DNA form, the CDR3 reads TGTGCCAGCAGCTCGACAGATCAAGAGACCCAGTACTTC. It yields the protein CASSSTDQETQYF.

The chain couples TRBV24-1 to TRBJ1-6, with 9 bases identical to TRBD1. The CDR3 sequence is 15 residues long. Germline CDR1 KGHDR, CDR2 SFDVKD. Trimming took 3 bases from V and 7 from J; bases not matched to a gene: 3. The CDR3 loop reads CATSDPGTGNSPLHF. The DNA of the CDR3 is TGTGCCACCAGTGATCCCGGGACAGGGAATTCACCCCTCCACTTT.

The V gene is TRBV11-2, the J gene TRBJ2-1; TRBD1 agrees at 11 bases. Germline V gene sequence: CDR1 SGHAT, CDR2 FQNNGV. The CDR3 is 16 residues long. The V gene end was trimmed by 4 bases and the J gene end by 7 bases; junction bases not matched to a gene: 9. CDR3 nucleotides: TGTGCCAGCAGCTCGACTCCCGGGACAGGGGGGAATGAGCAGTTCTTC. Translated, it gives CASSSTPGTGGNEQFF. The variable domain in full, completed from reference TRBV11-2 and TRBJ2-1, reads EAGVAQSPRYKIIEKRQSVAFWCNPISGHATLYWYQQILGQGPKLLIQFQNNGVVDDSQLPKDRFSAERLKGVDSTLKIQPAKLEDSAVYLCASSSTPGTGGNEQFFGPGTRLTVL.

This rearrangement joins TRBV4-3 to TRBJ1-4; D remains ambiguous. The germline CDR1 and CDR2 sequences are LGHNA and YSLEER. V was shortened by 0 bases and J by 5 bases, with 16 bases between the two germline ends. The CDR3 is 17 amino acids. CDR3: CASSQEMLPGGNEKLFF. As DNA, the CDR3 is TGCGCCAGCAGCCAAGAGATGCTCCCAGGCGGGAATGAAAAACTGTTTTTT.

CDR3 nucleotide sequence: TGCGCCAGCAGTCCAGGGGTTGTGACAACTGAAGCTTTCTTT. It codes for CASSPGVVTTEAFF. This chain connects TRBV10-1 to TRBJ1-1, with D possibly being TRBD1 (6 bases). V was clipped by 5 bases and J by 5 bases, with 15 bases between them. Germline V gives CDR1 WNHNN, CDR2 SYGVQD (reference sequence). CDR3 size: 14 residues.